What follows are 27 T cell receptor beta chains derived from one specimen sequenced in a study of OX40 agonist ivuxolimab in advanced cancers. The library was obtained by the immunoSEQ multiplex PCR assay. TCRdb provides this immuneACCESS table in a form limited to in-frame rearrangements. Some clones are lacking; in checked studies, under half of them reflect an unresolved V gene, and why the rest are absent is not known. For this sample there are over 25,000 clones; more than 65% appear just once. 14% of the sample goes to the ten largest clones. Source: CD4+ or CD8+ T cells sorted from blood, taken in a trial of the OX40 agonist ivuxolimab. Receptor source: an adult with an advanced solid tumor such as melanoma, head and neck, liver or kidney cancer.

The CDR3, as DNA: TGTGCCAGCAGCCTTAAAACAGGGGTGAACACTGAAGCTTTCTTT. It is translated as CASSLKTGVNTEAFF. This rearrangement joins TRBV7-6 to TRBJ1-1, with 7 bases aligning to TRBD1. CDR1 is SGHVS and CDR2 is FNYEAQ in the germline V gene. The CDR3 is 15 amino acids. Trimming removed 5 bases from V and 0 bases from J; junction bases left unmatched: 6.

The genes are TRBV9 and TRBJ2-3, with D possibly being TRBD1 (6 bases). This CDR3 comprises 15 residues. The germline V gene has CDR1 SGDLS and CDR2 YYNGEE. V dropped 3 bases and J dropped 4 bases, with 15 bases sitting between them. CDR3 amino acids: CASSATGLGADTQYF. For the CDR3, the DNA is TGTGCCAGCAGCGCAACAGGGCTGGGCGCAGATACGCAGTATTTT. Variable domain in full (rest from reference TRBV9 and TRBJ2-3): DSGVTQTPKHLITATGQRVTLRCSPRSGDLSVYWYQQSLDQGLQFLIQYYNGEERAKGNILERFSAQQFPDLHSELNLSSLELGDSALYFCASSATGLGADTQYFGPGTRLTVL.

The V gene is TRBV2, the J gene TRBJ1-5; D remains ambiguous. With 5 bases removed from V and 5 bases from J, the gap between germline ends came to 13 bases. Germline V lookup: CDR1 SNHLY, CDR2 FYNNEI. The length of the CDR3 is 14 residues. CDR3 region: CASSQRALDQPQHF. The CDR3 DNA is TGTGCCAGCAGTCAGCGGGCTTTGGATCAGCCCCAGCATTTT.

The chain employs TRBV7-6 and TRBJ1-2; TRBD1 agrees at 8 bases. The CDR3 runs to 16 residues. V shed 1 base and J 8 bases; nucleotides not matched to a gene: 12. Germline V gene lookup returns CDR1 SGHVS and CDR2 FNYEAQ. The CDR3 bases are TGTGCCAGCAGCTTAGTGACAGGGGTTGTAGCGCGCGGCTACACCTTC. It encodes CASSLVTGVVARGYTF.

This clone is large (0.1 to 1%) within its sample. V usage is TRBV27 and J usage is TRBJ1-2, with a tentative D call TRBD1 (5 bases). Per the germline V gene, CDR1 is MNHEY and CDR2 is SMNVEV (reference sequence). Trimming pared 9 bases from V and 0 bases from J, leaving 11 bases between. This CDR3 region has 13 residues. The CDR3 loop is CASKQASNYGYTF. DNA for the CDR3: TGTGCCAGTAAACAGGCCTCTAACTATGGCTACACCTTC.

The sample holds one count of this clone. This chain links TRBV27 with TRBJ2-5, with unresolved D. The CDR3 has 14 residues. Trimming took off 6 bases at V and 2 bases at J, with 13 bases between the two ends. Germline loops: CDR1 MNHEY, CDR2 SMNVEV (reference sequence). DNA for the CDR3: TGTGCCAGCAGCCCCGTGGTGTTACAAGAGACCCAGTACTTC. Its protein product is CASSPVVLQETQYF.

This chain uses TRBV19 with TRBJ2-1; 14 bases are shared with TRBD2. Germline CDR1 is LNHDA and CDR2 is SQIVND (reference sequence). The junction had 11 bases not matched to a gene; V was cut back by 4 bases and J by 0 bases. The CDR3 is 20 amino acids. Written as DNA, the CDR3 is TGTGCCAGTAGTACGGGACTAGCGGGGGCCGGTCTAAGCTCCTACAATGAGCAGTTCTTC. Translating it yields CASSTGLAGAGLSSYNEQFF.

The J gene is TRBJ1-1, the V gene TRBV4-1, with TRBD1 matching 8 bases. This CDR3 region has 15 residues. In germline, CDR1 is MGHRA, CDR2 YSYEKL. V trimming: 4 bases; J trimming: 5 bases; junction bases outside the gene matches: 9. This CDR3 is CASSRSTGAGTEAFF. CDR3 nucleotides: TGCGCCAGCAGCCGATCGACAGGGGCAGGAACTGAAGCTTTCTTT.

This clone is medium-sized by share. This rearrangement joins TRBV11-2 to TRBJ1-3; D is unresolved. Germline lookup yields CDR1 SGHAT and CDR2 FQNNGV. Trimming took off 5 bases at V and 9 bases at J, with 14 bases between the two ends. This CDR3 has 13 amino acids. As DNA, the CDR3 is TGTGCCAGCAGCGGGGAGGGCCTGGCCACCATATATTTT. Amino acid sequence: CASSGEGLATIYF.

CDR3 protein: CASSFGTGPYEQYF. CDR3 DNA sequence: TGTGCCAGCAGTTTTGGGACAGGCCCCTACGAGCAGTACTTC. This chain links TRBV6-5 with TRBJ2-7; TRBD1 matches at 8 bases. CDR3 length equals 14 residues. Looked up from germline, CDR1 is MNHEY and CDR2 is SVGAGI. V lost 4 bases to trimming and J lost 2 bases; unmatched junction nucleotides: 4.

V gene TRBV20-1 combines with J gene TRBJ1-2; no clear D. V dropped 3 bases and J dropped 4 bases, with 6 bases sitting between them. The germline V gene encodes CDR1 DFQATT and CDR2 SNEGSKA (reference sequence). The CDR3 has 11 residues. Written as DNA, the CDR3 is TGCAGTGCTAGGGAGGGCTATGGCTACACCTTC. Protein: CSAREGYGYTF.

This clone was recorded a few times. The chain has TRBV7-8 and TRBJ1-2; tentative D call: TRBD1 (5 bases). The CDR3 has 14 residues. Trimming took off 0 bases at V and 7 bases at J, with 12 bases between the two ends. In germline, CDR1 is SGHVS, CDR2 FQNEAQ. CDR3 region: CASSLARLGLGYTF. CDR3 sequence (DNA): TGTGCCAGCAGCTTAGCGCGTTTGGGGCTTGGCTACACCTTC.

The CDR3 protein is CASSLALGGPPDTQYF. CDR3 coding DNA: TGTGCCAGCAGCTTGGCCTTGGGGGGCCCCCCAGATACGCAGTATTTT. The V call is TRBV5-8, the J call TRBJ2-3; D tentatively reads TRBD1 or TRBD2 (6 bases each). Trimming took 0 bases from V and 4 from J, leaving 15 bases between them. The CDR3 consists of 16 residues. Per germline, CDR1 SGHTS and CDR2 YDEGEE.

The chain is built from TRBV19 and TRBJ2-2; 10 nucleotides agree with TRBD2. V shed 7 bases, J shed 3 bases, and the junction held 8 bases outside the gene matches. CDR3 length: 16 amino acids. Germline V gene sequence: CDR1 LNHDA, CDR2 SQIVND (reference sequence). CDR3 sequence reads: CASTRSSGGHTGELFF. The CDR3, as DNA: TGTGCCAGTACTCGTTCTAGCGGGGGCCACACCGGGGAGCTGTTTTTT.

This clone was found once. This sequence joins TRBV5-8 and TRBJ2-7; D gene ambiguous. CDR3 length equals 12 residues. The germline V and J ends were trimmed by 0 bases and 2 bases, with 3 bases remaining between them. CDR1 and CDR2 from the germline V gene are SGHTS and YDEGEE. In DNA, the CDR3 is TGTGCCAGCAGCTTGGACACCTACGAGCAGTACTTC. Its protein is CASSLDTYEQYF.

The genes are TRBV28 and TRBJ2-3; no definite D call. Germline CDR1 is MDHEN and CDR2 is SYDVKM. Trimming cost V 3 bases and J 0 bases, with 7 bases left between them. The CDR3 is 14 residues long. The CDR3 sequence is CASSLLSSTDTQYF. The DNA for the CDR3 is TGTGCCAGCAGTTTGTTGTCTAGCACAGATACGCAGTATTTT.

This clone was counted between two and nine times. This chain links TRBV4-3 with TRBJ1-2; unclear D gene. V was shortened by 0 bases and J by 3 bases, with 11 bases between the two germline ends. Germline lookup yields CDR1 LGHNA and CDR2 YSLEER. The CDR3 length is 15 residues. The CDR3 region is CASSQESEGYYGYTF. As DNA, the CDR3 is TGCGCCAGCAGCCAAGAATCTGAAGGTTACTATGGCTACACCTTC.

The rearrangement uses TRBV28 and TRBJ2-7; 9 nucleotides agree with TRBD1. The CDR3 covers 16 residues. Per the germline V gene, CDR1 is MDHEN and CDR2 is SYDVKM. J gave up 5 bases and V 4 bases, and 12 bases lay outside the gene matches. CDR3 loop: CASSWNPGTGLDEQYF. CDR3 in DNA: TGTGCCAGCAGTTGGAACCCCGGGACAGGGCTTGACGAGCAGTACTTC. The complete variable domain, with remaining parts taken from reference TRBV28 and TRBJ2-7, reads DVKVTQSSRYLVKRTGEKVFLECVQDMDHENMFWYRQDPGLGLRLIYFSYDVKMKEKGDIPEGYSVSREKKERFSLILESASTNQTSMYLCASSWNPGTGLDEQYFGPGTRLTVT.

The count of this clone is one. The rearrangement uses TRBV9 and TRBJ1-2; TRBD1 agrees at 9 bases. The germline CDR1 and CDR2 sequences are SGDLS and YYNGEE. The CDR3 totals 12 residues. As DNA, the CDR3 is TGTGTTTCGGACAGGGGCGACTATGGCTACACCTTC. This gives the protein CVSDRGDYGYTF.

The chain's CDR3 is CASSPASGGGEQFF. The CDR3 nucleotides are TGTGCCAGCAGCCCCGCCTCGGGGGGCGGTGAGCAGTTCTTC. The genes are TRBV5-4 and TRBJ2-1; perhaps TRBD2 as D (7 bases). This CDR3 comprises 14 residues. The V end was cut by 4 bases, the J end by 9 bases, with 17 bases between. CDR1 and CDR2 from the germline V gene are SGHNT and YYREEE (reference sequence).

This clone was seen only a few times. The chain couples TRBV19 to TRBJ1-1; D perhaps matches TRBD1 (5 bases). Trimming removed 5 bases at V and 5 bases at J, with 9 bases between. Germline V CDR1 and CDR2: LNHDA, SQIVND (reference sequence). CDR3 length: 12 amino acids. DNA for the CDR3: TGTGCCAGTAGTTGGGGCAGAACTGAAGCTTTCTTT. Protein sequence: CASSWGRTEAFF.

The V call is TRBV10-3, the J call TRBJ2-1; 7 bases agree with TRBD2. The germline V gene has CDR1 ENHRY and CDR2 SYGVKD. J was trimmed by 0 bases and V by 11 bases; bases with no gene match: 7. The CDR3 is made up of 14 amino acids. This CDR3 is CAAKAGPSYNEQFF. DNA of the CDR3: TGTGCCGCGAAAGCGGGGCCCTCCTACAATGAGCAGTTCTTC.

This chain joins TRBV11-2 and TRBJ2-2, with D perhaps TRBD1 (6 bases). Per the germline V gene, CDR1 is SGHAT and CDR2 is FQNNGV. Trimming removed 5 bases from V and 4 bases from J, with 8 bases in between. This CDR3 comprises 13 residues. CDR3 DNA: TGTGCCAGCAGCATCAGGGGCACCGGGGAGCTGTTTTTT. Translation: CASSIRGTGELFF.

The chain is built from TRBV7-3 and TRBJ2-1; 7 nucleotides agree with TRBD2. Germline loops: CDR1 SGHTA, CDR2 FQGTGA. V shed 8 bases, J shed 4 bases, and the junction held 5 bases outside the gene matches. The CDR3 contains 13 residues. The CDR3 protein is CASGQGGYNEQFF. The DNA for the CDR3 is TGTGCCAGCGGGCAGGGAGGGTACAATGAGCAGTTCTTC.

The chain uses TRBV12-5 and TRBJ2-7; D might be TRBD2 (6 bases). CDR1 LGHNT and CDR2 FRNRAP come from the germline V gene. The V end lost 3 bases, the J end lost 4 bases, and 22 bases lay between the germline ends. The CDR3 totals 17 residues. The CDR3: CASGFDSNREHNYEQYF. CDR3 coding DNA: TGTGCTAGTGGTTTCGATTCCAACCGGGAGCACAATTACGAGCAGTACTTC.

The gene calls are TRBV27 and TRBJ2-7, with TRBD1 identical over 10 bases. Germline lookup yields CDR1 MNHEY and CDR2 SMNVEV (reference sequence). Unmatched junction bases numbered 3, after V lost 6 bases and J lost 1 base. The CDR3 spans 14 residues. This CDR3 is CASRLDRGSYEQYF. CDR3 coding DNA: TGTGCCAGCAGGTTGGACAGGGGGTCCTACGAGCAGTACTTC.

The chain is built from TRBV6-4 and TRBJ2-6; D call uncertain. Trimming cost V 5 bases and J 2 bases, with 7 bases left between them. Per the germline V gene, CDR1 is MRHNA and CDR2 is SNTAGT. The CDR3 is 14 amino acids. The CDR3 sequence: CASSPTPGANVLTF. DNA of the CDR3: TGTGCCAGCAGTCCTACACCTGGGGCCAACGTCCTGACTTTC.